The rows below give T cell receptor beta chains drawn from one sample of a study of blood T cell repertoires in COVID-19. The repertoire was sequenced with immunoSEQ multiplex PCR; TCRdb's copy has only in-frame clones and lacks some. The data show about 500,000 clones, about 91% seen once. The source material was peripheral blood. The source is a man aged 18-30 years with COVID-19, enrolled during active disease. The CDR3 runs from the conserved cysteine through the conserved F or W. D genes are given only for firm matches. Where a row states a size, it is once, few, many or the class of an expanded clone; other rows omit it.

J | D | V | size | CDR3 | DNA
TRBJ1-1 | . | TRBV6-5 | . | CASRARGVTEAFF | TGTGCCAGCAGGGCACGCGGTGTCACTGAAGCTTTCTTT
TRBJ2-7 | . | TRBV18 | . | CASSPGAGASYEQYF | TGTGCCAGCTCACCGGGGGCGGGGGCATCCTACGAGCAGTACTTC
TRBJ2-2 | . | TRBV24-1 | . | CATRSGTGELFF | TGTGCCACAAGAAGCGGGACCGGGGAGCTGTTTTTT
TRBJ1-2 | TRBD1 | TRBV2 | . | CASSAQGDYGYTF | TGTGCCAGCAGTGCCCAGGGGGACTATGGCTACACCTTC
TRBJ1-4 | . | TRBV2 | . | CASIDGGRNEKLFF | TGTGCCAGCATTGATGGGGGCAGGAATGAAAAACTGTTTTTT
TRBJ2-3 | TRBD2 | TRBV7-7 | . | CASSRGLAGGDTQYF | TGTGCCAGCAGCCGGGGACTAGCGGGGGGGGATACGCAGTATTTT
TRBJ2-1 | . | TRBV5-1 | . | CASSLIASPYNEQFF | TGCGCCAGCAGCTTGATAGCGTCACCCTACAATGAGCAGTTCTTC
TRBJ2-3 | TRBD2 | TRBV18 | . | CASSARTSRGDTQYF | TGTGCCAGCTCAGCCAGGACTAGTCGTGGGGATACGCAGTATTTT
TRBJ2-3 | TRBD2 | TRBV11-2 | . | CASSFRLAGGDTQYF | TGTGCCAGCAGCTTCCGACTAGCGGGAGGTGATACGCAGTATTTT
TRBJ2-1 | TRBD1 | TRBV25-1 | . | CASSRDRGYNEQFF | TGTGCCAGCAGCCGGGACAGGGGGTACAATGAGCAGTTCTTC
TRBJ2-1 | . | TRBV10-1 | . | CASSRVQNNEQFF | TGCGCCAGCAGTCGGGTTCAGAACAATGAGCAGTTCTTC
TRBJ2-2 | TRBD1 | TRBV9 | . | CASSWTGTGELFF | TGTGCCAGCAGCTGGACAGGCACCGGGGAGCTGTTTTTT
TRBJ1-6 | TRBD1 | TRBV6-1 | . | CASSVQGGRTYNSPLHF | TGTGCCAGCAGTGTTCAAGGGGGCAGGACCTATAATTCACCCCTCCACTTT
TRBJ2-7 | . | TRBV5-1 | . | CASSLALGRGYEQYF | TGCGCCAGCAGCTTGGCCCTCGGGAGAGGCTACGAGCAGTACTTC
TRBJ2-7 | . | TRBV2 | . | CASSQNRDTGYEQYF | TGTGCCAGCAGTCAAAACCGGGACACTGGCTACGAGCAGTACTTC
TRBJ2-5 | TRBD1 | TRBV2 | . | CASEAQGVQETQYF | TGTGCCAGCGAAGCCCAGGGGGTCCAAGAGACCCAGTACTTC
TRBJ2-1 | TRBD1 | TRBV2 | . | CASRIRQGDEQFF | TGTGCCAGCAGGATCCGACAGGGGGATGAGCAGTTCTTC
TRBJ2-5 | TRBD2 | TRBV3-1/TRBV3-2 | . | CASSQPGGPSETQYF | TGTGCCAGCAGCCAGCCGGGGGGGCCGAGTGAGACCCAGTACTTC
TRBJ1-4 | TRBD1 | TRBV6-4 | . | CASSGSAPGQGILGEKLFF | TGTGCCAGCAGTGGCAGCGCCCCGGGACAGGGCATTCTGGGTGAAAAACTGTTTTTT
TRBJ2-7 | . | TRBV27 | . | CASSLSRGISYEQYF | TGTGCCAGCAGTTTGAGCAGGGGAATCTCCTACGAGCAGTACTTC
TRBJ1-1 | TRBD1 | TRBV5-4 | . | CASSLERGRTEAFF | TGTGCCAGCAGCTTGGAAAGGGGGCGGACTGAAGCTTTCTTT
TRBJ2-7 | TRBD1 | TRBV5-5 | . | CASSLDRGHEQYF | TGTGCCAGCAGCTTGGACAGGGGCCACGAGCAGTACTTC
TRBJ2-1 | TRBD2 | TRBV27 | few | CASSLLAGDYNEQFF | TGTGCCAGCAGTTTACTAGCGGGGGACTACAATGAGCAGTTCTTC
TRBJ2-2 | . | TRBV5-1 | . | CASSSGRRHTGELFF | TGCGCCAGCAGCTCCGGGAGAAGGCACACCGGGGAGCTGTTTTTT
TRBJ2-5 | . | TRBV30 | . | CAWAQTVPGTQYF | TGTGCCTGGGCCCAAACGGTCCCAGGGACCCAGTACTTC
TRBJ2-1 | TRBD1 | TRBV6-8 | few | CASSYGLSGGLYNEQFF | TGTGCCAGCAGTTACGGTTTGTCAGGGGGCCTCTACAATGAGCAGTTCTTC
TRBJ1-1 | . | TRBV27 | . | CASREQNTEAFF | TGTGCCAGCAGGGAGCAGAACACTGAAGCTTTCTTT
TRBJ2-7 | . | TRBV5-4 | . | CASSLEPGEGGEQYF | TGTGCCAGCAGCTTGGAGCCAGGGGAGGGGGGCGAGCAGTACTTC
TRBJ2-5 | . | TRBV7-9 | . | CASRAYQETQYF | TGTGCCAGCAGGGCCTACCAAGAGACCCAGTACTTC
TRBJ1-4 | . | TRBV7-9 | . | CASSIRQVLGTNEKLFF | TGTGCCAGCAGCATCAGACAGGTCTTGGGAACTAATGAAAAACTGTTTTTT
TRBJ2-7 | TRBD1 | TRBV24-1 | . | CATSARDRTPSCEQYF | TGTGCCACCAGTGCTCGGGACAGGACCCCCTCCTGCGAGCAGTACTTC
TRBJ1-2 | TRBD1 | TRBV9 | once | CASSVTGGDYGYTF | TGTGCCAGCAGCGTAACAGGGGGCGACTATGGCTACACCTTC
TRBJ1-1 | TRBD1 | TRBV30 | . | CAWSVRFDRVPLAFF | TGTGCCTGGAGTGTACGTTTCGACAGGGTACCCTTGGCTTTCTTT
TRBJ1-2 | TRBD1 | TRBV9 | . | CASSDRGRNYGYTF | TGTGCCAGCAGCGACAGGGGGCGTAACTATGGCTACACCTTC
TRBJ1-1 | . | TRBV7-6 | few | CASSLGQFNTEAFF | TGTGCCAGCAGCCTCGGACAATTTAACACTGAAGCTTTCTTT
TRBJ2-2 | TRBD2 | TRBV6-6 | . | CASSIVAGGPGELFF | TGTGCCAGCAGTATCGTAGCGGGAGGGCCCGGGGAGCTGTTTTTT
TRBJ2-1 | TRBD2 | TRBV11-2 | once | CASSLELAGGNEQFF | TGTGCCAGCAGCTTAGAACTAGCGGGAGGTAATGAGCAGTTCTTC